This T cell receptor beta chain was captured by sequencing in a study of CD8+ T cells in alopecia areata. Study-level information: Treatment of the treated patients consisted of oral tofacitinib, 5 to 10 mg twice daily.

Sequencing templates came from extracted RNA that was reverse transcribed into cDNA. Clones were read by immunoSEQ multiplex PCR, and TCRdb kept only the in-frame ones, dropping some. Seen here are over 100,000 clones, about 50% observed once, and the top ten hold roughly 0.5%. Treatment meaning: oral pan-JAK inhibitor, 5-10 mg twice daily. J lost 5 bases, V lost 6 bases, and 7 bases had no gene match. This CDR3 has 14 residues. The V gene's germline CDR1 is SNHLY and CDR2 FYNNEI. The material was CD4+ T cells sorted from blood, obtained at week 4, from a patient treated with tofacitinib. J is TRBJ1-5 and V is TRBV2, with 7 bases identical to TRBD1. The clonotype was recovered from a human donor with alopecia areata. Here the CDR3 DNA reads TGTGCCAGCAGGGAACAGGGGTTTGATCAGCCCCAGCATTTT. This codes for CASREQGFDQPQHF.